A selection of T cell receptor beta chains follows, all from one sample in a study of T cells after yellow fever vaccination. TCRdb re-derived calls from the 5' RACE reads in MiXCR, one entry per CDR3 protein. The sample contains roughly 120,000 distinct CDR3 sequences, under 8.5% of which appear only once. Sequenced here: CD4+ T cells sorted from PBMCs, sampled 9 to 10 days after the first yellow fever vaccination. These receptors were taken from a man younger than 35 who received the YFV17D yellow fever vaccine. Both conserved end residues are part of each CDR3. Fields, in order: CDR3 protein, CDR3 DNA, J gene, V gene, D gene, clone size. A D gene is named only where the DNA matches it firmly. Size values are once, few and many counts, or a class for expanded clones, and some rows have none.

CDR3 protein: CASSTTSSPLNTEAFF
CDR3 DNA: TGTGCCAGCAGCACTACATCTTCACCCTTGAACACTGAAGCTTTCTTT
J gene: TRBJ1-1
V gene: TRBV7-2
D gene: -
clone size: many

CDR3 protein: CSGRGGRKAEAFF
CDR3 DNA: TGCAGCGGGAGGGGAGGGAGAAAAGCTGAAGCTTTCTTT
J gene: TRBJ1-1
V gene: TRBV29-1
D gene: -
clone size: -

CDR3 protein: CSAGKTGDGTEAFF
CDR3 DNA: TGCAGTGCGGGGAAGACAGGGGACGGCACTGAAGCTTTCTTT
J gene: TRBJ1-1
V gene: TRBV20-1
D gene: TRBD1
clone size: many

CDR3 protein: CASSPLGGLAKNIQYF
CDR3 DNA: TGTGCCAGCTCACCGCTCGGGGGTCTAGCCAAAAACATTCAGTACTTC
J gene: TRBJ2-4
V gene: TRBV18
D gene: -
clone size: few

CDR3 protein: CASSSGTEQETQYF
CDR3 DNA: TGCGCCAGCAGTTCCGGGACAGAACAAGAGACCCAGTACTTC
J gene: TRBJ2-5
V gene: TRBV5-1
D gene: TRBD1
clone size: many

CDR3 protein: CASSPPDRGYTF
CDR3 DNA: TGTGCCAGCTCACCACCAGACAGGGGCTACACCTTC
J gene: TRBJ1-2
V gene: TRBV18
D gene: -
clone size: -

CDR3 protein: CASSKDGTGELFF
CDR3 DNA: TGTGCCAGCAGCAAGGACGGCACCGGGGAGCTGTTTTTT
J gene: TRBJ2-2
V gene: TRBV11-3
D gene: -
clone size: many

CDR3 protein: CASSRRGSQETQYF
CDR3 DNA: TGTGCCAGCTCGAGGCGGGGGAGCCAAGAGACCCAGTACTTC
J gene: TRBJ2-5
V gene: TRBV7-3
D gene: TRBD2
clone size: many

CDR3 protein: CSARESGSNQPQHF
CDR3 DNA: TGCAGTGCTAGAGAGAGCGGAAGCAATCAGCCCCAGCATTTT
J gene: TRBJ1-5
V gene: TRBV20-1
D gene: -
clone size: many

CDR3 protein: CASSEGGADTQYF
CDR3 DNA: TGTGCCAGCAGCGAAGGAGGGGCAGATACGCAGTATTTT
J gene: TRBJ2-3
V gene: TRBV5-6
D gene: -
clone size: many

CDR3 protein: CSAKTSGNTIYF
CDR3 DNA: TGCAGTGCCAAAACTTCTGGAAACACCATATATTTT
J gene: TRBJ1-3
V gene: TRBV20-1
D gene: -
clone size: -

CDR3 protein: CASSNVGSGLYRSTQYF
CDR3 DNA: TGTGCCAGCAGCAATGTTGGGTCCGGACTCTACCGGTCTACGCAGTATTTT
J gene: TRBJ2-3
V gene: TRBV12-3/TRBV12-4
D gene: -
clone size: many

CDR3 protein: CSVSRGIGEKLFF
CDR3 DNA: TGCAGCGTCTCCAGGGGAATTGGAGAAAAACTGTTTTTT
J gene: TRBJ1-4
V gene: TRBV29-1
D gene: -
clone size: -

CDR3 protein: CASSPDDTTKFHF
CDR3 DNA: TGTGCCAGCAGCCCCGATGACACGACTAAATTTCACTTC
J gene: TRBJ1-2
V gene: TRBV7-2
D gene: -
clone size: -

CDR3 protein: CSVEEGGGELFF
CDR3 DNA: TGCAGCGTTGAAGAAGGCGGTGGGGAGCTGTTTTTT
J gene: TRBJ2-2
V gene: TRBV29-1
D gene: -
clone size: many

CDR3 protein: CASSYSNSGQETTNEKLFF
CDR3 DNA: TGTGCCAGCAGTTACTCGAATTCGGGACAGGAGACAACTAATGAAAAACTGTTTTTT
J gene: TRBJ1-4
V gene: TRBV6-5
D gene: TRBD1
clone size: many

CDR3 protein: CASSVEGTALGETQYF
CDR3 DNA: TGTGCCAGCAGCGTAGAGGGGACGGCCCTCGGGGAGACCCAGTACTTC
J gene: TRBJ2-5
V gene: TRBV9
D gene: -
clone size: many

CDR3 protein: CASSLYETQYF
CDR3 DNA: TGTGCCAGCAGCTTATACGAGACCCAGTACTTC
J gene: TRBJ2-5
V gene: TRBV7-9
D gene: -
clone size: many

CDR3 protein: CASSDLQGVYTF
CDR3 DNA: TGTGCCAGCAGCGACCTACAGGGGGTCTACACCTTC
J gene: TRBJ1-2
V gene: TRBV7-9
D gene: TRBD1
clone size: few

CDR3 protein: CASSQMGKGSEAFF
CDR3 DNA: TGTGCCAGCAGCCAAATGGGTAAGGGCTCTGAAGCTTTCTTT
J gene: TRBJ1-1
V gene: TRBV4-2
D gene: -
clone size: many

CDR3 protein: CASSLGGPRAQYF
CDR3 DNA: TGTGCCAGCAGCTTAGGAGGTCCCAGGGCCCAGTACTTC
J gene: TRBJ2-5
V gene: TRBV11-2
D gene: -
clone size: many

CDR3 protein: CSAPGVNEQFF
CDR3 DNA: TGCAGTGCTCCAGGGGTCAATGAGCAGTTCTTC
J gene: TRBJ2-1
V gene: TRBV20-1
D gene: -
clone size: many

CDR3 protein: CASSTTGHTNTGELFF
CDR3 DNA: TGTGCCAGCAGTACCACGGGACATACGAACACCGGGGAGCTGTTTTTT
J gene: TRBJ2-2
V gene: TRBV6-1
D gene: -
clone size: many

CDR3 protein: CASSYKFASGGETQYF
CDR3 DNA: TGTGCCAGCAGTTACAAGTTCGCTAGCGGGGGAGAGACCCAGTACTTC
J gene: TRBJ2-5
V gene: TRBV6-5
D gene: TRBD2
clone size: many

CDR3 protein: CASSLVRGSRDRGSVNTEAFF
CDR3 DNA: TGTGCCAGCAGCTTAGTAAGGGGTTCCCGGGACAGGGGGTCGGTGAACACTGAAGCTTTCTTT
J gene: TRBJ1-1
V gene: TRBV11-2
D gene: TRBD1
clone size: many

CDR3 protein: CAIALGGRDYGYTF
CDR3 DNA: TGTGCCATCGCCCTTGGGGGGCGCGACTATGGCTACACCTTC
J gene: TRBJ1-2
V gene: TRBV10-3
D gene: -
clone size: many

CDR3 protein: CSARVYNEQFF
CDR3 DNA: TGCAGTGCTAGGGTTTACAATGAGCAGTTCTTC
J gene: TRBJ2-1
V gene: TRBV20-1
D gene: -
clone size: many

CDR3 protein: CASSRTDLWGYTF
CDR3 DNA: TGTGCCAGCAGCCGGACAGACCTTTGGGGCTACACCTTC
J gene: TRBJ1-2
V gene: TRBV7-2
D gene: -
clone size: many

CDR3 protein: CATSVQLAKNIQYF
CDR3 DNA: TGTGCCACATCAGTACAGCTAGCCAAAAACATTCAGTACTTC
J gene: TRBJ2-4
V gene: TRBV11-2
D gene: -
clone size: many

CDR3 protein: CASSPGTGYNEQFF
CDR3 DNA: TGTGCCAGCAGCCCCGGGACCGGGTACAATGAGCAGTTCTTC
J gene: TRBJ2-1
V gene: TRBV12-3/TRBV12-4
D gene: -
clone size: many

CDR3 protein: CASSSKRAHTTGELFF
CDR3 DNA: TGTGCCAGCAGCTCAAAACGGGCCCACACCACCGGGGAGCTGTTTTTT
J gene: TRBJ2-2
V gene: TRBV7-6
D gene: -
clone size: few